Shown below are 20 T cell receptor beta chains from a single sample sequenced in a study of cytomegalovirus exposure and HLA in healthy donors. The PCR contained 60 Vbeta and 13 Jbeta primers. Profiled with immunoSEQ multiplex PCR; TCRdb holds only in-frame clones, not every one. This table has fewer than 250,000 clones, 75% to 80% appearing once. What was sequenced was PBMCs. Receptors were obtained from a woman younger than 45 in good health and CMV-seropositive.

The V gene is TRBV6-5, the J gene TRBJ2-7; D might be TRBD1 (5 bases). V was trimmed by 2 bases and J by 0 bases, leaving 14 bases between them. This CDR3 has 16 amino acids. Germline V gene data show CDR1 as MNHEY and CDR2 as SVGAGI. CDR3 bases: TGTGCCAGCAGTTACGCCGTCCAGGGCACCTCCTACGAGCAGTACTTC. Translating it yields CASSYAVQGTSYEQYF.

CDR3 coding DNA: TGCGCCACCTTGATTCTAGCGGGAGGGGATAACGAGCAGTACTTC. Translation: CATLILAGGDNEQYF. The chain employs TRBV5-1 and TRBJ2-5, with TRBD2 matching over 12 bases. The J call may be incorrect, as the DNA end agrees better with TRBJ2-7. The CDR3 is 15 residues long. Per the germline V gene, CDR1 is SGHRS and CDR2 is YFSETQ.

This chain connects TRBV10-3 to TRBJ1-5; TRBD1 matches at 9 bases. Germline trimming cut 5 bases from V and 3 bases from J; bases unmatched to any gene: 8. The CDR3 length is 16 residues. Germline loops: CDR1 ENHRY, CDR2 SYGVKD. The CDR3 DNA sequence: TGTGCCATCAGTTCTACAGGGGGCGCTAACAATCAGCCCCAGCATTTT. This sequence encodes CAISSTGGANNQPQHF.

Only one count was recorded for this clone. The V and J genes are TRBV18 and TRBJ1-1; 7 bases map to TRBD1. The CDR3 loop spans 15 amino acids. Germline loops: CDR1 KGHSH, CDR2 LQKENI. The V segment lost 2 bases and the J segment 4 bases; nucleotides outside the gene matches: 7. For the CDR3, the DNA is TGTGCCAGCTCACCATACAGGGGTTGGGGCACTGAAGCTTTCTTT. Translation gives CASSPYRGWGTEAFF.

The V gene is TRBV5-1, the J gene TRBJ1-1; no clear D gene. The CDR3 has 14 residues. Germline assignment: CDR1 SGHRS and CDR2 YFSETQ. The V end was cut by 1 base, the J end by 6 bases, with 13 bases between. CDR3 region: CASSLTPRAAEAFF. For the CDR3, the DNA is TGCGCCAGCAGCTTGACCCCCCGAGCGGCTGAAGCTTTCTTT. Using reference TRBV5-1 and TRBJ1-1 for the parts outside the CDR3, the full variable domain is KAGVTQTPRYLIKTRGQQVTLSCSPISGHRSVSWYQQTPGQGLQFLFEYFSETQRNKGNFPGRFSGRQFSNSRSEMNVSTLELGDSALYLCASSLTPRAAEAFFGQGTRLTVV.

This clone was observed once. The chain employs TRBV28 and TRBJ2-7; 13 positions match TRBD2. V shed 2 bases and J 5 bases; nucleotides not matched to a gene: 6. Germline V gene lookup returns CDR1 MDHEN and CDR2 SYDVKM. This CDR3 spans 16 amino acids. CDR3 in DNA: TGTGCCAGCAGTTTAAGGGGACTAGCGGGGCTGAACGAGCAGTACTTC. It yields the protein CASSLRGLAGLNEQYF. The full variable domain, in which reference TRBV28 and TRBJ2-7 provide the parts outside the CDR3, is DVKVTQSSRYLVKRTGEKVFLECVQDMDHENMFWYRQDPGLGLRLIYFSYDVKMKEKGDIPEGYSVSREKKERFSLILESASTNQTSMYLCASSLRGLAGLNEQYFGPGTRLTVT.

In this sample, this clone turned up once. The chain carries TRBV20-1 and TRBJ2-7; maybe TRBD1 (5 bases). CDR3 length: 10 amino acids. The ends were cut back, 5 bases at V and 4 bases at J, with 6 bases in the middle. Germline V lookup: CDR1 DFQATT, CDR2 SNEGSKA (reference sequence). CDR3 bases: TGCAGTGCTCGACAGTACGAGCAGTACTTC. Translation: CSARQYEQYF.

The chain is built from TRBV5-4 and TRBJ1-1; 11 nucleotides match TRBD1. There are 16 residues in the CDR3. The V gene's germline CDR1 is SGHNT and CDR2 YYREEE (reference sequence). The V segment lost 4 bases and the J segment 3 bases; nucleotides outside the gene matches: 8. CDR3: CASSPRTGGRHTEAFF. CDR3 sequence (DNA): TGTGCCAGCAGCCCCCGGACAGGGGGCAGGCACACTGAAGCTTTCTTT.

This chain joins TRBV30 and TRBJ2-7; weak D call: TRBD2 (5 bases). The CDR3 spans 14 residues. Between the trimmed V and J ends, which lost 4 bases and 0 bases, there was a span of 13 bases. Germline CDR1 GTSNPN, CDR2 SVGIG (reference sequence). CDR3 in amino acids: CAWNVGGSSYEQYF. CDR3 coding DNA: TGTGCCTGGAACGTTGGAGGCAGCTCCTACGAGCAGTACTTC.

The chain is built from TRBV7-2 and TRBJ1-1; D is possibly TRBD1 (6 bases). The CDR3 is 13 amino acids. Germline V lookup: CDR1 SGHTA, CDR2 FQGNSA. The V end lost 3 bases, the J end lost 10 bases, and 15 bases lay between the germline ends. The CDR3 DNA follows: TGTGCCAGCAGCTTTGGACAGCTCACGGGAGCTTTCTTT. It translates to CASSFGQLTGAFF.

The V gene is TRBV5-1, the J gene TRBJ2-7; weak D call: TRBD1 (5 bases). The V end lost 0 bases, the J end lost 4 bases, and 14 bases lay between the germline ends. The CDR3 length is 15 residues. In germline, CDR1 is SGHRS, CDR2 YFSETQ. The CDR3 spells CASSLGAGLFYEQYF. CDR3 coding DNA: TGCGCCAGCAGCTTGGGGGCAGGGCTTTTTTACGAGCAGTACTTC.

This clone occurred a few times. The gene calls are TRBV6-1 and TRBJ2-2; 7 bases map to TRBD1. The CDR3 consists of 15 residues. From germline, CDR1 is MNHNS and CDR2 SASEGT. The ends lost 6 bases at V and 5 bases at J; junction bases unmatched: 9. CDR3 nucleotide sequence: TGTGCCAGCAGCTACGACAGGGTGGGAACCGGGGAGCTGTTTTTT. This translates into CASSYDRVGTGELFF.

The rearrangement uses TRBV5-1 and TRBJ1-1; D is possibly TRBD1 (5 bases). V dropped 0 bases and J dropped 2 bases, with 14 bases sitting between them. Germline V gives CDR1 SGHRS, CDR2 YFSETQ. The CDR3 extends over 16 amino acids. DNA for the CDR3: TGCGCCAGCAGCTTGGCCCTGAGTAGGGGTAACACTGAAGCTTTCTTT. Its protein is CASSLALSRGNTEAFF.

The chain recombines TRBV15 with TRBJ1-4; D gene ambiguous. This CDR3 region has 16 residues. From germline, CDR1 is LNHNV and CDR2 YYDKDF (reference sequence). V lost 1 base and J 7 bases, leaving 16 bases between the germline ends. Here the CDR3 DNA reads TGTGCCACCAGCAGAGTTTCGACCCCACTAGCTGAAAAACTGTTTTTT. Protein: CATSRVSTPLAEKLFF.

The rearrangement uses TRBV2 and TRBJ1-4; D possibly corresponds to TRBD1 (5 bases). The CDR3 consists of 12 residues. Germline V CDR1 and CDR2: SNHLY, FYNNEI. V was trimmed by 8 bases and J by 4 bases, leaving 8 bases between them. The CDR3 spells CASRDFNEKLFF. CDR3 DNA: TGTGCCAGCCGGGACTTTAATGAAAAACTGTTTTTT.

V usage is TRBV4-2 and J usage is TRBJ2-3; maybe TRBD1 (6 bases). CDR1 is LGHNA, CDR2 YNFKEQ, per germline. CDR3 length equals 20 residues. V lost 1 base and J 1 base, leaving 24 bases between the germline ends. This CDR3 reads CASSQVATRGRMFGTDTQYF. The CDR3 bases are TGTGCCAGCAGCCAAGTAGCTACGAGGGGGAGAATGTTTGGCACAGATACGCAGTATTTT.

V and J are TRBV29-1 and TRBJ2-5; 8 bases fit TRBD1. Germline CDR1 reads SQVTM; CDR2 reads ANQGSEA. This CDR3 is built from 13 residues. J gave up 4 bases and V 3 bases, and 4 bases lay outside the gene matches. The CDR3 is CSVDYTGGETQYF. In nucleotides, the CDR3 is TGCAGCGTTGATTACACAGGGGGAGAGACCCAGTACTTC.

J is TRBJ1-1 and V is TRBV2; D unresolved. The germline CDR1 and CDR2 sequences are SNHLY and FYNNEI. CDR3 length equals 15 residues. V lost 4 bases to trimming and J lost 4 bases, with 16 bases between them. CDR3 nucleotides: TGTGCCAGCAGTGGAGGAGTCCTGGGTCGCACTGAAGCTTTCTTT. It codes for CASSGGVLGRTEAFF.

This chain links TRBV2 with TRBJ1-4; TRBD1 matches at 9 bases. The CDR3 length is 21 residues. V was pared by 4 bases and J by 0 bases, with 18 bases of the junction left unmatched. Germline lookup yields CDR1 SNHLY and CDR2 FYNNEI. CDR3 in DNA: TGTGCCAGCAGTGGATTCCGCCCGGGACAGGGCATTTCCTCAACTAATGAAAAACTGTTTTTT. It is translated as CASSGFRPGQGISSTNEKLFF.

This rearrangement joins TRBV28 to TRBJ1-5, with TRBD1 as a possible D gene (5 bases). Germline V CDR1 and CDR2: MDHEN, SYDVKM. This CDR3 is built from 16 residues. The germline V and J ends were trimmed by 3 bases and 4 bases, with 16 bases remaining between them. The CDR3 region has the DNA TGTGCCAGCAGTTTTCGTTCGGGGGTTGGGAATCAGCCCCAGCATTTT. Protein: CASSFRSGVGNQPQHF.